This T cell receptor beta chain derives from a study of cytomegalovirus exposure and HLA in healthy donors. Each donor was nominally healthy when sampled (though unrecorded immune exposures were likely). 13 Jbeta primers and 60 Vbeta primers were used for the PCR. Produced via immunoSEQ multiplex PCR; TCRdb's table is partial and in-frame only. Of almost 200,000 clones in the sample, roughly 72% were seen once. The CDR3 consists of 14 residues. The V gene's germline CDR1 is MNHEY and CDR2 SMNVEV (reference sequence). Trimming cost V 5 bases and J 5 bases, with 12 bases left between them. This sequence joins TRBV27 and TRBJ1-4; the D gene is possibly TRBD1 (6 bases). The sequence came from a young man in good health and CMV-seronegative. Input material: PBMCs. CDR3 bases: TGTGCCAGCAGTGCTAATACAGGGAATGAAAAACTGTTTTTT. Protein sequence: CASSANTGNEKLFF.